These 22 T cell receptor beta chains were sequenced from one sample in a study of blood T cell repertoires in COVID-19. Measured with immunoSEQ multiplex PCR; TCRdb has only the in-frame clones, and not every one. This sample has 300,000 to 350,000 clones, with around 85% found just once. What was sequenced was PBMCs or T cells enriched from blood (not recorded which). These receptors originate from a woman aged 40 to 49 with acute COVID-19.

The chain has TRBV15 and TRBJ1-4, with D unresolved. The V and J ends lost 0 bases and 0 bases respectively, with 8 bases between them. The germline CDR1 and CDR2 sequences are LNHNV and YYDKDF (reference sequence). The CDR3 has 16 residues. The CDR3 protein is CATSRDLVSTNEKLFF. The CDR3 DNA follows: TGTGCCACCAGCAGAGATCTTGTATCAACTAATGAAAAACTGTTTTTT.

Concerning this clone: A junction boundary mismatches the germline segment, possibly from a read error. The chain combines TRBV7-8 with TRBJ1-2; D may be TRBD1 (5 bases). In germline, CDR1 is SGHVS, CDR2 FQNEAQ. The CDR3 consists of 13 residues. This CDR3 is CASSFLPGPDSFF. The CDR3 nucleotides read TGTGCCAGCAGCTTTCTCCCCGGGCCAGACAGCTTCTTC.

This clone was detected once. The rearrangement joins TRBV27 to TRBJ2-7; TRBD1 agrees at 7 bases. Germline trimming cut 6 bases from V and 2 bases from J; bases unmatched to any gene: 4. The CDR3 covers 13 residues. CDR1 is MNHEY and CDR2 is SMNVEV in the germline V gene (reference sequence). The CDR3 loop reads CASRGDSTYEQYF. The CDR3 DNA follows: TGTGCCAGCAGGGGGGACAGTACCTACGAGCAGTACTTC.

The V and J genes are TRBV29-1 and TRBJ2-3; weak D call: TRBD2 (6 bases). This CDR3 has 15 amino acids. V lost 7 bases and J 1 base, leaving 18 bases between the germline ends. Germline lookup yields CDR1 SQVTM and CDR2 ANQGSEA. The CDR3 DNA follows: TGCAGCGCATCGATAAAGGGGACTCGCACAGATACGCAGTATTTT. This translates into CSASIKGTRTDTQYF.

The chain couples TRBV28 to TRBJ1-5, with D possibly TRBD1 on 5 matching bases. This CDR3 has 20 amino acids. Trimming left V 5 bases short and J 0 bases short, with 26 bases between. Germline CDR1 reads MDHEN; CDR2 reads SYDVKM. The CDR3 protein is CASSRQIGGTFPYSNQPQHF. The CDR3 nucleotides are TGTGCCAGCAGTCGGCAAATAGGAGGGACTTTCCCATATAGCAATCAGCCCCAGCATTTT.

In its sample, this clone was seen once. The CDR3 DNA sequence: TGTGCCAGCAGTGAAGGACTTATGAAAGAGACCCAGTACTTC. Protein: CASSEGLMKETQYF. The chain has TRBV25-1 and TRBJ2-5, with D possibly TRBD2 on 5 matching bases. V lost 2 bases and J 3 bases, leaving 10 bases between the germline ends. This CDR3 is built from 14 residues. CDR1 MGHDK and CDR2 SYGVNS come from the germline V gene. Filled out from reference TRBV25-1 and TRBJ2-5, the complete variable domain reads EADIYQTPRYLVIGTGKKITLECSQTMGHDKMYWYQQDPGMELHLIHYSYGVNSTEKGDLSSESTVSRIRTEHFPLTLESARPSHTSQYLCASSEGLMKETQYFGPGTRLLVL.

The V gene is TRBV19, the J gene TRBJ1-2; 7 nucleotides line up with TRBD1. The CDR3 contains 16 residues. Germline values: CDR1 LNHDA, CDR2 SQIVND (reference sequence). The V segment lost 3 bases and the J segment 2 bases; nucleotides outside the gene matches: 9. The CDR3 sequence is CASSMTGSGLNYGYTF. The CDR3 nucleotides are TGTGCCAGTAGTATGACAGGGTCAGGGTTAAACTATGGCTACACCTTC.

The chain joins TRBV6-2 or TRBV6-3 to TRBJ2-3; a weak D match, TRBD1 (6 bases). Germline V CDR1 and CDR2: MNHEY, SVGEGT. The CDR3 has 18 residues. The ends were cut back, 0 bases at V and 0 bases at J, with 16 bases in the middle. CDR3 coding DNA: TGTGCCAGCAGTTACTCAGCGATATCAGGGGTTAGCACAGATACGCAGTATTTT. It yields the protein CASSYSAISGVSTDTQYF.

The rearrangement links TRBV18 to TRBJ1-6; D is perhaps TRBD1 (5 bases). Germline V gives CDR1 KGHSH, CDR2 LQKENI. V lost 3 bases and J lost 5, with 11 bases in between. CDR3 length equals 15 residues. The CDR3 reads CASSPAGFHNSPLHF. The CDR3 DNA is TGTGCCAGCTCACCTGCAGGGTTCCATAATTCACCCCTCCACTTT.

In this sample, this clone turned up once. The CDR3 nucleotides read TGTGCCAGCAGCCCCGGGAGACTCTCTGGAAACACCATATATTTT. Protein product: CASSPGRLSGNTIYF. The chain recombines TRBV3-1 (or the pseudogene TRBV3-2) with TRBJ1-3; no clear D gene. The germline V gene has CDR1 LGHDT and CDR2 YNNKEL (reference sequence). The V gene lost 4 bases and the J gene lost 0 bases, with 10 bases spanning the gap. The CDR3 runs 15 residues.

The V and J genes are TRBV7-8 and TRBJ1-2, with D perhaps matching TRBD1 (6 bases). V shed 4 bases and J shed 8 bases, with 14 bases lying between them. The CDR3 has 13 residues. Germline CDR1 reads SGHVS; CDR2 reads FQNEAQ. DNA of the CDR3: TGTGCCAGCAGCTATGGGACCCAGGGGGGCTACACCTTC. Translating it yields CASSYGTQGGYTF.

The genes are TRBV4-2 and TRBJ1-4; D is uncertain. The ends were cut back, 2 bases at V and 2 bases at J, with 12 bases in the middle. The length of the CDR3 is 16 residues. Germline lookup yields CDR1 LGHNA and CDR2 YNFKEQ. CDR3 sequence reads: CASSQTEGSTNEKLFF. The CDR3 DNA reads TGTGCCAGCAGCCAAACGGAGGGATCGACTAATGAAAAACTGTTTTTT.

This clone was observed a handful of times. This chain uses TRBV4-2 with TRBJ1-2; 8 bases match TRBD1. This CDR3 comprises 16 residues. Per germline, CDR1 LGHNA and CDR2 YNFKEQ. After removal of 1 base from V and 2 bases from J, the junction contained 6 bases not matched to a gene. The CDR3 DNA follows: TGTGCCAGCAGCCAAGGGACAGGGAAAGGGAACTATGGCTACACCTTC. Translation: CASSQGTGKGNYGYTF.

This clone was counted a single time. The rearrangement joins TRBV10-3 to TRBJ2-2; TRBD2 matches 11 bases. The CDR3 totals 15 residues. Germline CDR1 and CDR2: ENHRY and SYGVKD. V dropped 2 bases and J dropped 6; count of bases not matched to a gene: 2. CDR3 region: CAISETSGSPGELFF. DNA for the CDR3: TGTGCCATCAGTGAGACTAGCGGGAGCCCCGGGGAGCTGTTTTTT.

V usage is TRBV7-9 and J usage is TRBJ1-4; 7 bases line up with TRBD1. The germline V gene encodes CDR1 SEHNR and CDR2 FQNEAQ (reference sequence). CDR3 length: 14 amino acids. J was trimmed by 3 bases and V by 5 bases; bases with no gene match: 3. The CDR3 region is CASSPGQSNEKLFF. The CDR3 bases are TGTGCCAGCAGCCCGGGACAGTCTAATGAAAAACTGTTTTTT.

The chain combines TRBV19 with TRBJ1-5, with D uncertain. The CDR3 is made up of 12 amino acids. CDR1 is LNHDA and CDR2 is SQIVND in the germline V gene (reference sequence). Trimming removed 8 bases at V and 5 bases at J, with 10 bases between. In nucleotides, the CDR3 is TGTGCCAGTTCGTTCGGGGATCAGCCCCAGCATTTT. Translated, it gives CASSFGDQPQHF.

The chain has TRBV5-1 and TRBJ2-5, with 9 positions matching TRBD2. Germline values: CDR1 SGHRS, CDR2 YFSETQ. This CDR3 comprises 17 residues. The V and J ends lost 1 base and 5 bases, in that order; junction bases with no gene match: 12. The CDR3 is CASSLLAGVRQVETQYF. The CDR3 DNA is TGCGCCAGCAGCTTGTTAGCGGGAGTACGCCAAGTGGAGACCCAGTACTTC. Supplemented by reference TRBV5-1 and TRBJ2-5, the full variable domain reads KAGVTQTPRYLIKTRGQQVTLSCSPISGHRSVSWYQQTPGQGLQFLFEYFSETQRNKGNFPGRFSGRQFSNSRSEMNVSTLELGDSALYLCASSLLAGVRQVETQYFGPGTRLLVL.

The chain combines TRBV15 with TRBJ2-7; D uncertain. The CDR3 spans 15 residues. Germline V CDR1 and CDR2: LNHNV, YYDKDF (reference sequence). Trimming took 0 bases from V and 0 from J, leaving 9 bases between them. The CDR3: CATSREFGLSYEQYF. The CDR3 DNA is TGTGCCACCAGCAGAGAATTTGGGCTCTCCTACGAGCAGTACTTC.

This chain joins TRBV5-5 and TRBJ2-3; no clear D. Germline CDR1 reads SGHKS; CDR2 reads YYEKEE (reference sequence). This CDR3 comprises 14 residues. The V gene lost 1 base and the J gene lost 5 bases, with 11 bases spanning the gap. For the CDR3, the DNA is TGTGCCAGCAGCTTGAGCCTAGTTGAAGATACGCAGTATTTT. Translation gives CASSLSLVEDTQYF.

J is TRBJ1-5 and V is TRBV2, with 7 nucleotides matching TRBD1. The germline CDR1 and CDR2 sequences are SNHLY and FYNNEI. Germline trimming cut 8 bases from V and 3 bases from J; bases unmatched to any gene: 13. CDR3 length: 16 amino acids. Written as DNA, the CDR3 is TGTGCCAGCGCGACATCCTCGGGACAGTACAATCAGCCCCAGCATTTT. It codes for CASATSSGQYNQPQHF.

The V and J genes are TRBV12-5 and TRBJ1-4, with D unclear. This CDR3 comprises 15 residues. The V end lost 7 bases, the J end lost 8 bases, and 20 bases lay between the germline ends. The germline V gene has CDR1 LGHNT and CDR2 FRNRAP. CDR3 amino acids: CASATEADQGEKLFF. CDR3 DNA: TGTGCTAGTGCCACGGAGGCTGACCAAGGGGAAAAACTGTTTTTT. Full variable domain (missing parts from reference TRBV12-5 and TRBJ1-4): DARVTQTPRHKVTEMGQEVTMRCQPILGHNTVFWYRQTMMQGLELLAYFRNRAPLDDSGMPKDRFSAEMPDATLATLKIQPSEPRDSAVYFCASATEADQGEKLFFGSGTQLSVL.

The sample holds one count of this clone. This rearrangement joins TRBV2 to TRBJ2-1, with D maybe TRBD1 (5 bases). Deletions cut 5 bases from V and 5 bases from J, with 10 bases between. CDR1 SNHLY and CDR2 FYNNEI come from the germline V gene. CDR3 length: 13 residues. In nucleotides, the CDR3 is TGTGCCAGCAGTAAAACAGGAAACAATGAGCAGTTCTTC. Translation gives CASSKTGNNEQFF. Full variable domain (outside the CDR3, taken from reference TRBV2 and TRBJ2-1): EPEVTQTPSHQVTQMGQEVILRCVPISNHLYFYWYRQILGQKVEFLVSFYNNEISEKSEIFDDQFSVERPDGSNFTLKIRSTKLEDSAMYFCASSKTGNNEQFFGPGTRLTVL.